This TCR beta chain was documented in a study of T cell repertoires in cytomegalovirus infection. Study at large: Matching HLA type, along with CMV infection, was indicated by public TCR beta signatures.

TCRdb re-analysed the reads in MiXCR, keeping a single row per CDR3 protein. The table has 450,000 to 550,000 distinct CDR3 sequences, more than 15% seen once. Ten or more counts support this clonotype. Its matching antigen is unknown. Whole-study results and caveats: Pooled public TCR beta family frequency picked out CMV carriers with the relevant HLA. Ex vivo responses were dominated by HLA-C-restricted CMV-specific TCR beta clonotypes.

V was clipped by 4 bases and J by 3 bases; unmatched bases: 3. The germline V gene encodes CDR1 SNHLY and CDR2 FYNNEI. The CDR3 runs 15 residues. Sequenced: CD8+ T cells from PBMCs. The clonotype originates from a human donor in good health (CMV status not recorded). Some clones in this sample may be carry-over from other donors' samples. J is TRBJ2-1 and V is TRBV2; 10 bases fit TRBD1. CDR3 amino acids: CASSAGQGLYNEQFF. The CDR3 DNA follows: TGTGCCAGCAGTGCGGGACAGGGGCTCTACAATGAGCAGTTCTTC. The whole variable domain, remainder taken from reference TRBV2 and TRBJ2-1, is EPEVTQTPSHQVTQMGQEVILRCVPISNHLYFYWYRQILGQKVEFLVSFYNNEISEKSEIFDDQFSVERPDGSNFTLKIRSTKLEDSAMYFCASSAGQGLYNEQFFGPGTRLTVL.